Shown below are 28 T cell receptor beta chains from a single sample sequenced in a study of T cell changes during pregnancy in multiple sclerosis. Data came from immunoSEQ multiplex PCR; TCRdb stores just in-frame clones and leaves some out. Here the sample spans about 79,000 clones, 90% to 95% being singletons. Sequencing used CD4+ T cells from peripheral blood mononuclear cells, obtained in the second trimester of pregnancy. These receptors came from a female donor with multiple sclerosis, enrolled in a pregnancy study.

The V call is TRBV7-3, the J call TRBJ2-3; 14 positions match TRBD2. Trimming removed 4 bases from V and 8 bases from J; junction bases left unmatched: 8. Germline V lookup: CDR1 SGHTA, CDR2 FQGTGA. The CDR3 totals 16 residues. In nucleotides, the CDR3 is TGTGCCAGCAGCTCCAGACTAGCGGGAGGGCCCGGTACGCAGTATTTT. Translation: CASSSRLAGGPGTQYF. The full variable domain, rest sourced from reference TRBV7-3 and TRBJ2-3, is GAGVSQTPSNKVTEKGKYVELRCDPISGHTALYWYRQSLGQGPEFLIYFQGTGAADDSGLPNDRFFAVRPEGSVSTLKIQRTERGDSAVYLCASSSRLAGGPGTQYFGPGTRLTVL.

The rearrangement links TRBV7-8 to TRBJ1-5; 7 nucleotides agree with TRBD1. Trimming took 5 bases from V and 7 from J; bases not matched to a gene: 8. The CDR3 has 14 amino acids. CDR1 and CDR2 from the germline V gene are SGHVS and FQNEAQ. CDR3 DNA: TGTGCCAGCAGCCCCAGACAGGGTGGCCAGCCCCAGCATTTT. Its protein is CASSPRQGGQPQHF. Looking up the rest from reference TRBV7-8 and TRBJ1-5 gives the full variable domain: GAGVSQSPRYKVAKRGQDVALRCDPISGHVSLFWYQQALGQGPEFLTYFQNEAQLDKSGLPSDRFFAERPEGSVSTLKIQRTQQEDSAVYLCASSPRQGGQPQHFGDGTRLSIL.

This sequence joins TRBV30 and TRBJ2-7, with D maybe TRBD1 (5 bases). CDR3 length: 13 residues. The ends were cut back, 3 bases at V and 5 bases at J, with 14 bases in the middle. Germline V CDR1 and CDR2: GTSNPN, SVGIG (reference sequence). The chain's CDR3 is CAWRLPGANEQYF. The CDR3 nucleotides are TGTGCCTGGAGGCTGCCTGGGGCCAACGAGCAGTACTTC.

The chain links TRBV7-9 to TRBJ2-2, with TRBD1 matching over 9 bases. CDR3 length: 15 residues. CDR1 SEHNR and CDR2 FQNEAQ come from the germline V gene (reference sequence). V dropped 6 bases and J dropped 5; count of bases not matched to a gene: 7. The CDR3 bases are TGTGCCAGCAGTCCACAGGGGGCAAGGACCGGGGAGCTGTTTTTT. The encoded protein is CASSPQGARTGELFF.

The V and J genes are TRBV11-3 and TRBJ2-1; 7 bases fit TRBD1. From germline, CDR1 is SGHNT and CDR2 YENEEA. CDR3 length: 12 residues. V dropped 1 base and J dropped 15; count of bases not matched to a gene: 6. In nucleotides, the CDR3 is TGTGCCAGCAGCTTAGTTCGGACAGGAGTGTTCTTC. This encodes CASSLVRTGVFF.

The chain recombines TRBV5-4 with TRBJ2-3; 8 nucleotides match TRBD2. CDR3 length equals 15 residues. Trimming removed 0 bases from V and 6 bases from J; junction bases left unmatched: 6. From germline, CDR1 is SGHNT and CDR2 YYREEE (reference sequence). In DNA form, the CDR3 reads TGTGCCAGCAGCTTGGGACTAGCGCCGCGGGATACGCAGTATTTT. Its protein is CASSLGLAPRDTQYF.

The chain links TRBV7-2 to TRBJ1-2; D is possibly TRBD1 (5 bases). Trimming stripped 1 base from V and 8 bases from J, with 14 bases between. The CDR3 totals 14 residues. Per germline, CDR1 SGHTA and CDR2 FQGNSA. In DNA form, the CDR3 reads TGTGCCAGCAGCTTAGATATAGGGGTGGAGGGCTACACCTTC. Translated, it gives CASSLDIGVEGYTF.

This chain joins TRBV5-1 and TRBJ2-3, with 7 bases lining up with TRBD1. The length of the CDR3 is 17 residues. CDR1 is SGHRS and CDR2 is YFSETQ in the germline V gene. V lost 0 bases, J lost 2 bases, and 9 bases stayed unmatched. For the CDR3, the DNA is TGCGCCAGCAGCTTGGCACCTCCGGGACAGTTCACAGATACGCAGTATTTT. It encodes CASSLAPPGQFTDTQYF.

This clone has just a few counts. The genes are TRBV2 and TRBJ2-1; 14 bases are shared with TRBD2. J gave up 5 bases and V 6 bases, and 3 bases lay outside the gene matches. CDR1 SNHLY and CDR2 FYNNEI come from the germline V gene. The CDR3 spans 15 residues. CDR3 sequence: CASRKGLAGDNEQFF. The CDR3 DNA reads as TGTGCCAGCAGGAAGGGACTAGCGGGGGACAATGAGCAGTTCTTC.

The chain has TRBV10-3 and TRBJ1-6; 7 nucleotides agree with TRBD1. Germline V CDR1 and CDR2: ENHRY, SYGVKD. The CDR3 length is 12 residues. With 6 bases clipped from V and 10 bases from J, the junction kept 3 bases outside the gene matches. The CDR3: CAIRGTDSPLHF. As DNA, the CDR3 is TGTGCCATCAGGGGGACAGACTCACCCCTCCACTTT.

The CDR3 region is CASSLEGLGYGYTF. CDR3 bases: TGTGCCAGCAGCTTAGAGGGACTCGGCTATGGCTACACCTTC. This chain joins TRBV7-2 and TRBJ1-2, with D perhaps TRBD1 (5 bases). CDR1 is SGHTA, CDR2 FQGNSA, per germline. V lost 1 base and J 4 bases, leaving 10 bases between the germline ends. The CDR3 has 14 residues.

This clone was seen just once. This chain connects TRBV7-9 to TRBJ1-1, with TRBD1 as a possible D gene (5 bases). Germline V gene data show CDR1 as SEHNR and CDR2 as FQNEAQ (reference sequence). Trimming removed 5 bases at V and 3 bases at J, with 10 bases between. The CDR3 spans 13 residues. CDR3 residues: CASSNRQYTEAFF. In DNA form, the CDR3 reads TGTGCCAGCAGCAACCGACAGTACACTGAAGCTTTCTTT.

The chain carries TRBV5-1 and TRBJ2-7; TRBD2 aligns across 11 bases. Germline CDR1 is SGHRS and CDR2 is YFSETQ. The CDR3 contains 15 residues. The V and J ends lost 2 bases and 2 bases, in that order; junction bases with no gene match: 3. The CDR3 DNA sequence: TGCGCCAGCAGCTTCGGGACTAGCGGAACCTACGAGCAGTACTTC. Its translation: CASSFGTSGTYEQYF.

This chain uses TRBV5-4 with TRBJ2-1; 11 nucleotides align to TRBD2. Germline V lookup: CDR1 SGHNT, CDR2 YYREEE (reference sequence). With V trimmed by 4 bases and J by 6 bases, 6 bases remained unmatched. The CDR3 contains 15 residues. CDR3 DNA: TGTGCCAGCAGCCCTATAGCGGGGGGGTCCAATGAGCAGTTCTTC. It specifies CASSPIAGGSNEQFF. The whole variable domain, remainder taken from reference TRBV5-4 and TRBJ2-1, is ETGVTQSPTHLIKTRGQQVTLRCSSQSGHNTVSWYQQALGQGPQFIFQYYREEENGRGNFPPRFSGLQFPNYSSELNVNALELDDSALYLCASSPIAGGSNEQFFGPGTRLTVL.

The J gene is TRBJ1-2, the V gene TRBV28, with D possibly TRBD1 on 6 matching bases. Germline V gene data show CDR1 as MDHEN and CDR2 as SYDVKM. V gave up 1 base and J gave up 8 bases, with 17 bases separating them. This CDR3 is 15 amino acids long. As DNA, the CDR3 is TGTGCCAGCAGTTTATCAGGGGCCGCTTGGGGGGGCTACACCTTC. Amino acids: CASSLSGAAWGGYTF.

V is TRBV5-1 and J is TRBJ2-3; TRBD2 agrees at 8 bases. CDR3 size: 14 residues. Germline V CDR1 and CDR2: SGHRS, YFSETQ. The J segment lost 5 bases and the V segment lost 4 bases, leaving 6 bases of the junction unmatched. The CDR3 coding sequence is TGCGCCAGCAGCCCATTACTAGCGGAAGATACGCAGTATTTT. Encoded protein: CASSPLLAEDTQYF.

This clone has only one observation. CDR3 residues: CASSLPKSGGETQYF. The CDR3 region has the DNA TGTGCCAGCAGCTTACCAAAGTCGGGGGGAGAGACCCAGTACTTC. The chain carries TRBV7-9 and TRBJ2-5, with TRBD2 matching over 7 bases. This CDR3 comprises 15 residues. V trimming: 2 bases; J trimming: 4 bases; junction bases outside the gene matches: 7. Germline CDR1 SEHNR, CDR2 FQNEAQ (reference sequence).

The chain uses TRBV19 and TRBJ1-1; D might be TRBD1 (5 bases). This CDR3 contains 15 residues. In germline, CDR1 is LNHDA, CDR2 SQIVND (reference sequence). Trimming shortened V by 5 bases and J by 6 bases, and 19 bases separated the two germline ends. The CDR3 DNA reads TGTGCCAGTAGTTCAGGGCGCCAACGGAGCCCTGAAGCTTTCTTT. It yields the protein CASSSGRQRSPEAFF. The full variable domain, completed using reference TRBV19 and TRBJ1-1, is DGGITQSPKYLFRKEGQNVTLSCEQNLNHDAMYWYRQDPGQGLRLIYYSQIVNDFQKGDIAEGYSVSREKKESFPLTVTSAQKNPTAFYLCASSSGRQRSPEAFFGQGTRLTVV.

The rearrangement joins TRBV19 to TRBJ1-1, with 9 bases that match TRBD1. The CDR3 runs to 13 residues. Germline V gives CDR1 LNHDA, CDR2 SQIVND (reference sequence). Trimming took 9 bases from V and 5 from J; bases not matched to a gene: 7. CDR3 residues: CASKRDRVTEAFF. CDR3 DNA: TGTGCCAGCAAGAGGGACAGGGTGACTGAAGCTTTCTTT.

The count of this clone is one. The chain recombines TRBV5-4 with TRBJ2-7, with D perhaps TRBD2 (6 bases). Per the germline V gene, CDR1 is SGHNT and CDR2 is YYREEE (reference sequence). The germline V and J ends were trimmed by 3 bases and 2 bases, with 12 bases remaining between them. This CDR3 spans 14 amino acids. The CDR3 region is CASSSAGKPYEQYF. The CDR3 coding sequence is TGTGCCAGCAGCTCTGCGGGGAAGCCCTACGAGCAGTACTTC.

V is TRBV29-1 and J is TRBJ2-1, with 9 bases aligning to TRBD2. J gave up 9 bases and V 4 bases, and 7 bases lay outside the gene matches. The CDR3 is 13 residues long. The germline V gene encodes CDR1 SQVTM and CDR2 ANQGSEA. The CDR3 region has the DNA TGCAGCGTTGGCGGGAGGGCCGTACCTGAGCAGTTCTTC. Its protein product is CSVGGRAVPEQFF.

This clone was observed a single time. The chain uses TRBV4-1 and TRBJ2-7; TRBD2 agrees at 10 bases. Germline lookup yields CDR1 MGHRA and CDR2 YSYEKL. V dropped 0 bases and J dropped 6; count of bases not matched to a gene: 8. The CDR3 loop spans 16 amino acids. CDR3 DNA: TGCGCCAGCAGCCAAGAGGCTAGCGGGAGACTGGGCGAGCAGTACTTC. Translated: CASSQEASGRLGEQYF.

J is TRBJ2-5 and V is TRBV5-6; 10 bases are a match to TRBD2. The CDR3 spans 17 residues. J lost 5 bases, V lost 0 bases, and 10 bases had no gene match. Germline CDR1 reads SGHDT; CDR2 reads YYEEEE. The CDR3 DNA is TGTGCCAGCAGCTTGGGTTCTAGCGGGGGCCTCCGGGAGACCCAGTACTTC. Protein sequence: CASSLGSSGGLRETQYF.

The gene calls are TRBV28 and TRBJ1-2; D ambiguous. Germline loops: CDR1 MDHEN, CDR2 SYDVKM. Trimming cost V 5 bases and J 11 bases, with 18 bases left between them. CDR3 length: 13 residues. The CDR3 spells CASSTLRRGGYTF. The CDR3 nucleotides are TGTGCCAGCAGTACTCTACGGCGGGGAGGTTACACCTTC.

This clone was picked up one time. The V and J genes are TRBV18 and TRBJ2-3, with D possibly TRBD2 on 7 matching bases. CDR3 length equals 18 residues. The V gene's germline CDR1 is KGHSH and CDR2 LQKENI. V was trimmed by 8 bases and J by 0 bases, leaving 24 bases between them. The CDR3 spells CASPAAGASGLSTDTQYF. For the CDR3, the DNA is TGTGCCAGCCCTGCCGCGGGGGCTAGCGGATTAAGCACAGATACGCAGTATTTT.

V gene TRBV6-1 combines with J gene TRBJ1-3; 7 nucleotides align to TRBD1. Germline CDR1 reads MNHNS; CDR2 reads SASEGT. The CDR3 is 15 amino acids. J lost 5 bases, V lost 6 bases, and 10 bases had no gene match. The CDR3 bases are TGTGCCAGCAGGATGGGGGACAGATTCCGAAACACCATATATTTT. As protein: CASRMGDRFRNTIYF.

The CDR3: CASSARGGEKLFF. CDR3 sequence (DNA): TGTGCCAGCAGCGCCCGGGGAGGTGAAAAACTGTTTTTT. The rearrangement joins TRBV2 to TRBJ1-4; D remains unclear. The germline V gene encodes CDR1 SNHLY and CDR2 FYNNEI. The CDR3 spans 13 residues. Deletions cut 6 bases from V and 7 bases from J, with 12 bases between. Complete variable domain (other parts from reference TRBV2 and TRBJ1-4): EPEVTQTPSHQVTQMGQEVILRCVPISNHLYFYWYRQILGQKVEFLVSFYNNEISEKSEIFDDQFSVERPDGSNFTLKIRSTKLEDSAMYFCASSARGGEKLFFGSGTQLSVL.

The rearrangement uses TRBV5-8 and TRBJ1-1; TRBD1 agrees at 7 bases. The CDR3 has 15 residues. The J segment lost 1 base and the V segment lost 4 bases, leaving 7 bases of the junction unmatched. CDR1 SGHTS and CDR2 YDEGEE come from the germline V gene. The CDR3 DNA is TGTGCCAGCAGCCACAGGGGAAGCGCGAACACTGAAGCTTTCTTT. Encoded protein: CASSHRGSANTEAFF.